Below are 4 T cell receptor beta chains sequenced from a single sample in a study of T-cell reconstitution after alpha-beta-depleted transplantation in children (TCRdb year 2016). The receptor library was made with PCR. The sample was run on an Illumina HiSeq 2500. Molecular barcoding was employed in the preparation of TCR libraries, with unique molecular identifiers being used to normalize TCRbeta repertoire quantification. TCRdb took the public reads, trimmed them with fastp at Q25, ran MiXCR for clone calling and kept in-frame beta chains. CDR3 protein sequences are deduplicated, and each keeps its most common genes and DNA. Counted in this sample were about 600,000 distinct CDR3 sequences; over 9.5% of them appeared once. Around 4% of the sample is held by the ten biggest clonotypes. This specimen consisted of PBMCs from the stem cell graft donor, obtained from the stem cell graft. These receptors all come from a human donor who donated a stem cell graft to a child with acute myeloid leukemia.

There are a few counts of this clonotype. The J gene is TRBJ2-7, the V gene TRBV29-1; 9 nucleotides match TRBD1. V lost 3 bases, J lost 4 bases, and 10 bases stayed unmatched. Germline CDR1 reads SQVTM; CDR2 reads ANQGSEA. The CDR3 is made up of 15 amino acids. CDR3 in DNA: TGCAGCGTTGAGGCTCCGGACAGGGGCGGATACGAGCAGTACTTC. The encoded protein is CSVEAPDRGGYEQYF.

Ten or more counts support this clonotype. The chain employs TRBV7-8 and TRBJ2-1, with D perhaps TRBD2 (6 bases). Trimming left V 6 bases short and J 2 bases short, with 14 bases between. This CDR3 has 15 residues. Germline V lookup: CDR1 SGHVS, CDR2 FQNEAQ. CDR3 loop: CASRRSGPAYNEQFF. The CDR3 DNA sequence: TGTGCCAGCAGAAGGAGCGGGCCAGCCTACAATGAGCAGTTCTTC.

This chain connects TRBV7-3 to TRBJ2-1, with D hard to call. CDR3 length: 14 residues. Germline assignment: CDR1 SGHTA and CDR2 FQGTGA. Trimming removed 5 bases at V and 6 bases at J, with 14 bases between. CDR3 loop: CASSPSWLRNEQFF. Written as DNA, the CDR3 is TGTGCCAGCAGCCCAAGTTGGCTCCGCAATGAGCAGTTCTTC.

The V gene is TRBV29-1, the J gene TRBJ1-1; D may be TRBD1 (6 bases). CDR1 is SQVTM, CDR2 ANQGSEA, per germline. This CDR3 comprises 12 residues. Trimming pared 7 bases from V and 5 bases from J, leaving 14 bases between. The DNA of the CDR3 is TGCAGCGCCTCGACAGGTTATACTGAAGCTTTCTTT. Amino acids: CSASTGYTEAFF.